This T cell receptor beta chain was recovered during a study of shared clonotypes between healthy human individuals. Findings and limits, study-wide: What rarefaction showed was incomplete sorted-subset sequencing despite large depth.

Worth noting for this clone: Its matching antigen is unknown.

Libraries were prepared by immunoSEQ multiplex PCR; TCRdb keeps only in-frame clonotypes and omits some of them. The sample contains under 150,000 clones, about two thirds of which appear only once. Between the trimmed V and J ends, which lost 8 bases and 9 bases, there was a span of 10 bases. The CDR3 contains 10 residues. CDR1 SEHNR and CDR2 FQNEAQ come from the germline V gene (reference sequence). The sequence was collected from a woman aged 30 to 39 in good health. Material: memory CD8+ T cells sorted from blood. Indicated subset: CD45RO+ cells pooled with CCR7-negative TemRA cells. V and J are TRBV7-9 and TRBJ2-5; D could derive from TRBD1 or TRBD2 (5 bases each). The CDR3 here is CASGGTAQYF. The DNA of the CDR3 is TGTGCCAGCGGGGGAACGGCCCAGTACTTC.